This entry lists 3 T cell receptor beta chains sequenced from one sample in a study of long-term antiretroviral therapy in people with HIV. Investigators performed immunoSEQ version v3.0 at survey level. Repertoires were generated with immunoSEQ multiplex PCR, while TCRdb's copy carries only in-frame clones and drops some. The repertoire consists of more than 15,000 clones, with around four fifths occurring once and the leading ten covering 7.8%. Specimen: unsorted PBMCs, collected at the start of antiretroviral therapy, before treatment. These receptors all come from a woman aged 40 to 50 with HIV.

The sample holds a few counts of this clone. This rearrangement joins TRBV5-4 to TRBJ2-5; tentatively, D is TRBD2 (6 bases). The CDR3 is made up of 15 amino acids. Germline loops: CDR1 SGHNT, CDR2 YYREEE (reference sequence). The V end was cut by 2 bases, the J end by 5 bases, with 16 bases between. The DNA for the CDR3 is TGTGCCAGCAGCTTTGCGGGGACGACCGGGGAGACCCAGTACTTC. Translated: CASSFAGTTGETQYF.

The chain links TRBV28 to TRBJ2-5; tentative D call: TRBD1 (6 bases). This CDR3 is 18 amino acids long. The germline gives CDR1 MDHEN, CDR2 SYDVKM. Trimming cost V 5 bases and J 2 bases, with 24 bases left between them. For the CDR3, the DNA is TGTGCCAGCAGTGCCACCGAAGTTGGATGGGGGACACAAGAGACCCAGTACTTC. It encodes CASSATEVGWGTQETQYF.

This clone has just a few counts. The chain joins TRBV5-6 to TRBJ1-1; D is unclear. This CDR3 is 13 amino acids long. Between the trimmed V and J ends, which lost 0 bases and 1 base, there was a span of 4 bases. CDR1 is SGHDT, CDR2 YYEEEE, per germline. The CDR3 DNA is TGTGCCAGCAGCTTGGGAGGGAACACTGAAGCTTTCTTT. Amino acid sequence: CASSLGGNTEAFF.